This T cell receptor beta chain was obtained from a study of Ad26.COV2.S vaccination and SARS-CoV-2 variants. Treatment specified: around 19 received Ad26.COV2.S at low or high dose, single or two shots; 5 received placebo; per-sample allocation not given. Repertoires come from day 63 after the first vaccine or placebo injection. Germline values: CDR1 MNHEY, CDR2 SVGAGI. This CDR3 is built from 13 residues. Trimming stripped 9 bases from V and 4 bases from J, with 15 bases between. Measured with immunoSEQ multiplex PCR; TCRdb has only the in-frame clones, and not every one. Among a few hundred thousand clones, roughly 87% were seen once, and the ten largest hold roughly 4.3%.

This clonotype originated in a person aged 18 to 59 who received the Ad26.COV2.S COVID-19 vaccine or a placebo. This material consisted of peripheral blood, taken in a trial of Ad26.COV2.S vaccine versus placebo. This sequence joins TRBV6-5 and TRBJ1-2, with D maybe TRBD1 (5 bases). The CDR3 reads CASFRDSGYGYTF. As DNA, the CDR3 is TGTGCCAGTTTCAGGGACTCTGGCTATGGCTACACCTTC.